This T cell receptor beta chain was identified during a study of blood T cell repertoires in COVID-19 (TCRdb year 2020). Broadly, across the study: Samples from collaborators originated in the United States, Italy and Spain and spanned both the acute and convalescent phases of COVID-19. The material from the prospective study consisted of cDNA or gDNA derived from T cells, B-cell-depleted T cells, or PBMCs. Subjects who had been exposed to COVID-19, were actively infected with it, or had recovered from it provided the deeply sampled blood TCRbeta repertoires that made up the dataset. A freely available public database, intended as a resource for researchers studying the immune response to SARS-CoV-2, is where the repertoires were released. The samples were drawn from two sources: the first 160 participants of the ongoing ImmuneRACE study, and fewer than 1,500 subjects contributed by 6 global collaborators. Sample metadata almost always included a de-identified subject ID, COVID-19 status, age in years and sex. HLA class I and class II types, where available, came from metadata supplied by the sample provider rather than from assay-based typing.

Whole blood was collected in K2EDTA tubes by collaborating institutions according to the institutions' own protocols. For TCRbeta analysis, collaborators shipped samples as frozen whole blood, isolated PBMCs, or DNA extracted from either of those sample types. Relative to germline, V is 10 bases shorter and J is 7 bases shorter, with 20 bases between their ends. In the germline V gene, CDR1 corresponds to ENHRY and CDR2 to SYGVKD. Taken from cysteine to phenylalanine, the CDR3 has 14 residues. Only CDR3 DNA is held: 42 bases, read in frame from base 1. The study at large found these results: Clinical and demographic metadata were provided uncurated, with the amount varying by source and participant.

The table lists this clone with a few counts. Its antigen remains undetermined. No base quality information exists; no much larger clone differs at one position. TCRbeta CDR3 regions were amplified from genomic DNA by means of the immunoSEQ Assay, a bias-controlled multiplex PCR. For the original study's pipeline: The number of nucleated cells in each sample was estimated from the amplification of reference gene primers within the assay. Sequence reads were collapsed and filtered to measure the absolute abundance of every unique TCRbeta CDR3 rearrangement. For each sample, productive Simpson clonality was calculated as the square root of Simpson's diversity index across productive rearrangements. Held by TCRdb, this immuneACCESS table contains in-frame sequences only and omits some clones. Under half of the omission traces to an unresolved V gene where checked; the cause of the rest is unknown. For V, J and clone size, that table is used; D and trimming come from the DNA. Counted in this sample were 60,000 to 90,000 clones; 86% of them appeared once. 15% to 20% of the sample is taken by the ten largest.

The chain is assembled from TRBV10-3 and TRBJ1-5; TRBD1 is a possible D gene, resting on 5 matching bases. Sequencing was performed on peripheral blood. This receptor was identified in a human donor in a cohort sampled during active COVID-19. The CDR3 protein sequence reads: CATSGGVREQPQHF. The nucleotides are TGTGCCACCTCAGGAGGGGTCCGAGAACAGCCCCAGCATTTT.